Listed here are 15 T cell receptor beta chains from one sample, sequenced in a study of shared clonotypes between healthy human individuals. TCRdb keeps only in-frame clones here, not all; method: immunoSEQ multiplex PCR. This table holds roughly 1,500,000 clones, around 98% found once. Material for sequencing was naive CD4+ T cells sorted from blood. The sample's subset: CD45RA+ positively selected. The receptors stem from a man aged 30 to 39 in good health.

The chain combines TRBV5-1 with TRBJ2-2, with 10 bases aligning to TRBD1. Germline V gives CDR1 SGHRS, CDR2 YFSETQ. J was trimmed by 4 bases and V by 1 base; bases with no gene match: 4. The CDR3 sequence is 16 residues long. The CDR3 DNA sequence: TGCGCCAGCAGCTTGATGGGGACAGGGGTCACCGGGGAGCTGTTTTTT. Translating gives CASSLMGTGVTGELFF.

In nucleotides, the CDR3 is TGTGCCAGCTCACCAGGGCGGAGCTTACCCAATGAGCAGTTCTTC. This gives the protein CASSPGRSLPNEQFF. The chain links TRBV18 to TRBJ2-1; D call uncertain. This CDR3 spans 15 amino acids. V was pared by 2 bases and J by 6 bases, with 14 bases between. Per germline, CDR1 KGHSH and CDR2 LQKENI.

V and J are TRBV11-2 and TRBJ2-1, with D perhaps matching TRBD1 (6 bases). V was cut by 2 bases and J by 3 bases, with 8 bases left in between. CDR1 SGHAT and CDR2 FQNNGV come from the germline V gene. This CDR3 has 14 residues. CDR3 loop: CASSLNRDYNEQFF. CDR3 DNA sequence: TGTGCCAGCAGCTTAAACAGGGACTACAATGAGCAGTTCTTC. Filled out from reference TRBV11-2 and TRBJ2-1, the complete variable domain reads EAGVAQSPRYKIIEKRQSVAFWCNPISGHATLYWYQQILGQGPKLLIQFQNNGVVDDSQLPKDRFSAERLKGVDSTLKIQPAKLEDSAVYLCASSLNRDYNEQFFGPGTRLTVL.

The V and J genes are TRBV11-2 and TRBJ2-7; D possibly matches TRBD1 or TRBD2 (6 bases each). The germline V gene has CDR1 SGHAT and CDR2 FQNNGV. The V end lost 1 base, the J end lost 3 bases, and 19 bases lay between the germline ends. There are 17 residues in the CDR3. The CDR3 DNA follows: TGTGCCAGCAGCTTAGTAGCCCCAGGGGACTCATTCTACGAGCAGTACTTC. Protein: CASSLVAPGDSFYEQYF.

V usage is TRBV5-4 and J usage is TRBJ2-3; D is perhaps TRBD2 (6 bases). Germline V gene data show CDR1 as SGHNT and CDR2 as YYREEE (reference sequence). The CDR3 totals 15 residues. Trimming removed 4 bases from V and 9 bases from J, with 21 bases in between. The CDR3 coding sequence is TGTGCCAGCAGCCCGGAGGGACGGTCTGCATCGACGCAGTATTTT. Protein product: CASSPEGRSASTQYF.

CDR3 coding DNA: TGTGCCAGCTCGCCTAAAGGGGTGGGCAGGGACGCTGAAGCTTTCTTT. Translation gives CASSPKGVGRDAEAFF. The chain employs TRBV18 and TRBJ1-1; D may be TRBD1 (5 bases). The CDR3 loop spans 16 amino acids. The germline V gene has CDR1 KGHSH and CDR2 LQKENI. The V and J ends lost 6 bases and 6 bases respectively, with 23 bases between them.

A note on this clone: The junction and the germline gene differ at one end; a read error may be behind it. The CDR3 sequence is CASRDAGTSGGWGF. For the CDR3, the DNA is TGCGCCAGCAGAGACGCCGGGACGTCGGGAGGATGGGGTTTC. V and J are TRBV10-2 and TRBJ2-4, with TRBD2 identical over 7 bases. The CDR3 length is 14 residues. Per the germline V gene, CDR1 is WSHSY and CDR2 is SAAADI.

J is TRBJ1-4 and V is TRBV9; D gene uncertain. Germline values: CDR1 SGDLS, CDR2 YYNGEE. Between the trimmed V and J ends, which lost 2 bases and 2 bases, there was a span of 10 bases. CDR3 length equals 15 residues. DNA of the CDR3: TGTGCCAGCAGCGTCGAGGGTAGGACTAATGAAAAACTGTTTTTT. This codes for CASSVEGRTNEKLFF.

The CDR3 loop is CASTASGRVEETQYF. Written as DNA, the CDR3 is TGTGCCAGCACGGCTAGCGGGAGAGTAGAAGAGACCCAGTACTTC. The chain recombines TRBV2 with TRBJ2-5, with 10 bases fitting TRBD2. Germline V gene data show CDR1 as SNHLY and CDR2 as FYNNEI. This CDR3 contains 15 residues. Trimming at V came to 7 bases and at J to 3 bases, leaving 8 bases not matched to a gene.

V usage is TRBV19 and J usage is TRBJ2-5, with 8 bases identical to TRBD1. The length of the CDR3 is 13 residues. Germline loops: CDR1 LNHDA, CDR2 SQIVND (reference sequence). Trimming at V came to 8 bases and at J to 4 bases, leaving 6 bases not matched to a gene. CDR3 region: CASGQGWGETQYF. Written as DNA, the CDR3 is TGTGCCAGTGGACAGGGCTGGGGAGAGACCCAGTACTTC.

The chain's CDR3 is CASSLGGDRWNNEQFF. For the CDR3, the DNA is TGTGCCAGCAGCCTCGGTGGGGACAGATGGAACAATGAGCAGTTCTTC. The chain couples TRBV9 to TRBJ2-1; 7 nucleotides line up with TRBD1. The germline gives CDR1 SGDLS, CDR2 YYNGEE. The CDR3 spans 16 residues. After removal of 4 bases from V and 5 bases from J, the junction contained 12 bases not matched to a gene.

The rearrangement joins TRBV27 to TRBJ1-5; D possibly corresponds to TRBD1 (6 bases). Germline assignment: CDR1 MNHEY and CDR2 SMNVEV (reference sequence). V lost 2 bases, J lost 5 bases, and 10 bases lay in between. The CDR3 length is 14 residues. The CDR3: CASSLNRVDQPQHF. The CDR3 nucleotides read TGTGCCAGCAGTTTAAACAGGGTAGATCAGCCCCAGCATTTT.

This chain uses TRBV4-3 with TRBJ2-2, with TRBD2 matching 8 bases. This CDR3 has 18 residues. Losses at the gene ends were 0 bases for V and 2 bases for J; bases not matched to a gene: 8. The germline V gene encodes CDR1 LGHNA and CDR2 YSLEER. The CDR3 reads CASSQEAGLAVNTGELFF. CDR3 nucleotide sequence: TGCGCCAGCAGCCAAGAGGCTGGACTAGCAGTAAACACCGGGGAGCTGTTTTTT.

V usage is TRBV9 and J usage is TRBJ2-2, with 10 bases that match TRBD2. The J segment lost 6 bases and the V segment lost 1 base, leaving 15 bases of the junction unmatched. CDR1 and CDR2 from the germline V gene are SGDLS and YYNGEE. There are 19 residues in the CDR3. The CDR3 loop reads CASSVTPRGSGRRAGELFF. The CDR3 DNA reads as TGTGCCAGCAGCGTAACCCCTCGAGGTAGCGGGAGGAGGGCCGGGGAGCTGTTTTTT.

V usage is TRBV2 and J usage is TRBJ2-7, with 7 bases that match TRBD1. There are 13 residues in the CDR3. Trimming removed 6 bases from V and 7 bases from J; junction bases left unmatched: 9. The germline gives CDR1 SNHLY, CDR2 FYNNEI. The CDR3: CASSQTGRWEQYF. CDR3 coding DNA: TGTGCCAGCAGCCAGACAGGGCGGTGGGAGCAGTACTTC.